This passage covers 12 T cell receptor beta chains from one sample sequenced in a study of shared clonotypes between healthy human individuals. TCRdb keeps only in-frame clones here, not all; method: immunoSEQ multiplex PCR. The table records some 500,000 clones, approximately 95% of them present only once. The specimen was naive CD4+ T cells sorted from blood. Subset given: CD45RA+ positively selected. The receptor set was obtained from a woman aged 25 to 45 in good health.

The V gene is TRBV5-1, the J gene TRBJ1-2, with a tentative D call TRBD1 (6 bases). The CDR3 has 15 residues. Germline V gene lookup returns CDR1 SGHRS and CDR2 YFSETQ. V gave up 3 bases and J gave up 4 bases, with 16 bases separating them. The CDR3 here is CASSSLNGGFYGYTF. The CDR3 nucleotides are TGCGCCAGCAGCTCCCTGAACGGGGGCTTCTATGGCTACACCTTC.

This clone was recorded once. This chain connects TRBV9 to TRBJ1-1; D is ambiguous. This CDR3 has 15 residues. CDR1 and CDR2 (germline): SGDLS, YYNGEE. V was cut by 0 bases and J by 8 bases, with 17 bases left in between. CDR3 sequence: CASSVAGGLLREAFF. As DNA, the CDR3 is TGTGCCAGCAGCGTAGCGGGTGGCCTGCTTCGGGAAGCTTTCTTT.

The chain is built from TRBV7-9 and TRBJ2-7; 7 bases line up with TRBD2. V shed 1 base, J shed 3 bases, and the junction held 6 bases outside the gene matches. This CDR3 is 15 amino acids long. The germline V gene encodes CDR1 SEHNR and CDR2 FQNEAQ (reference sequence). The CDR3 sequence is CASSLVSSGFYEQYF. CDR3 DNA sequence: TGTGCCAGCAGCTTAGTCTCTAGCGGATTCTACGAGCAGTACTTC.

For the CDR3, the DNA is TGTGCCAGCAGTTCGTCGGGACAGGAGATCTCCTACGAGCAGTACTTC. Its protein product is CASSSSGQEISYEQYF. The rearrangement uses TRBV28 and TRBJ2-7, with TRBD1 matching 8 bases. The J segment lost 0 bases and the V segment lost 4 bases, leaving 8 bases of the junction unmatched. CDR3 length: 16 residues. From germline, CDR1 is MDHEN and CDR2 SYDVKM.

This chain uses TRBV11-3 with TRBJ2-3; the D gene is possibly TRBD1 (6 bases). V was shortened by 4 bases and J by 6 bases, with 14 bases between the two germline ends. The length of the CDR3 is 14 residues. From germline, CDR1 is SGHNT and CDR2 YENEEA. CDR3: CASSSQGRSDTQYF. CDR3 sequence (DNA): TGTGCCAGCAGCTCTCAGGGGCGGTCTGATACGCAGTATTTT.

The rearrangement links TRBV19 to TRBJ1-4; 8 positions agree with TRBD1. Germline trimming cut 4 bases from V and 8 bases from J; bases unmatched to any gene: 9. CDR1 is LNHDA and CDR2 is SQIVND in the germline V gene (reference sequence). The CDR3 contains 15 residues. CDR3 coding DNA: TGTGCCAGTAGTACCGCGTATACAGGGGGGGAAAAACTGTTTTTT. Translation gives CASSTAYTGGEKLFF.

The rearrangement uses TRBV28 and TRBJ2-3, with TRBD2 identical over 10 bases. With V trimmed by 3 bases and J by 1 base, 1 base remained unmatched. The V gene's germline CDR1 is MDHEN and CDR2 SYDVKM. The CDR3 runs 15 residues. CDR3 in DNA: TGTGCCAGCAGTTTCGGGACTAGCGGCACAGATACGCAGTATTTT. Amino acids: CASSFGTSGTDTQYF. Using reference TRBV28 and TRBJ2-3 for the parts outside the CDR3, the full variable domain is DVKVTQSSRYLVKRTGEKVFLECVQDMDHENMFWYRQDPGLGLRLIYFSYDVKMKEKGDIPEGYSVSREKKERFSLILESASTNQTSMYLCASSFGTSGTDTQYFGPGTRLTVL.

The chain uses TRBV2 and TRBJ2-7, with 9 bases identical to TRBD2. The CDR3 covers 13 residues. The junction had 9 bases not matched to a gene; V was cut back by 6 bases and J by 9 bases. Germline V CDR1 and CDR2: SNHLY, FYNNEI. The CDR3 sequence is CASSPGLAGVQYF. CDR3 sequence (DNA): TGTGCCAGCAGCCCGGGACTAGCCGGAGTGCAGTACTTC.

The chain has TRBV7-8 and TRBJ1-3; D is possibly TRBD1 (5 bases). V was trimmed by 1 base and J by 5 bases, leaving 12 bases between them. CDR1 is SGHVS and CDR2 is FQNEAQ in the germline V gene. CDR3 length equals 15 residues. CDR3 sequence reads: CASSLGVSGRNTIYF. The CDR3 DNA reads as TGTGCCAGCAGCTTAGGGGTTTCAGGGCGAAACACCATATATTTT.

The CDR3 loop reads CATWGDRLYNEQFF. In DNA, the CDR3 is TGTGCCACCTGGGGGGACAGGCTATACAATGAGCAGTTCTTC. The chain recombines TRBV6-1 with TRBJ2-1, with TRBD1 matching over 8 bases. The germline gives CDR1 MNHNS, CDR2 SASEGT. The CDR3 extends over 14 amino acids. Trimming cost V 10 bases and J 4 bases; bases outside gene matches: 9.

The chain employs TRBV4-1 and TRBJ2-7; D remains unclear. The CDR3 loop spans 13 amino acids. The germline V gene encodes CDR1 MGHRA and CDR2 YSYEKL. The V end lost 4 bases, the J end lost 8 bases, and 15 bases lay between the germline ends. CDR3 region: CASSRTRGEKQYF. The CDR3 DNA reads TGCGCCAGCAGCCGGACCCGTGGGGAAAAGCAGTACTTC.

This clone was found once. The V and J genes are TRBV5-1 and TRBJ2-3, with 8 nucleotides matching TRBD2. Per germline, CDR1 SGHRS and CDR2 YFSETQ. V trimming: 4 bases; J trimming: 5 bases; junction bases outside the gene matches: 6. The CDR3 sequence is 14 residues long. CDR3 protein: CASSLGLEKDTQYF. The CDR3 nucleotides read TGCGCCAGCAGCCTGGGACTAGAAAAAGATACGCAGTATTTT.